The 16 T cell receptor beta chains presented below share a single source sample, sequenced in a study of shared clonotypes between healthy human individuals. The table came from immunoSEQ multiplex PCR; TCRdb's copy has only in-frame clones and leaves some out. The sample includes about 1.1 million clones, approximately 77% of them seen just once. Sequencing input: memory CD4+ T cells from PBMCs. Subset described: CD45RA-negative fraction. Receptors were obtained from a man between 18 and 35 years old in good health. Some clones in this sample may be carry-over from other donors' samples.

The J gene is TRBJ1-2, the V gene TRBV7-9; D perhaps matches TRBD1 (6 bases). Per germline, CDR1 SEHNR and CDR2 FQNEAQ (reference sequence). The CDR3 totals 15 residues. V was clipped by 5 bases and J by 2 bases, with 15 bases between them. This chain's CDR3 is CASSRPWTANYGYTF. CDR3 DNA: TGTGCCAGCAGCCGACCCTGGACAGCCAACTATGGCTACACCTTC.

This chain uses TRBV5-1 with TRBJ2-3; the match to TRBD2 covers 10 bases. CDR1 is SGHRS and CDR2 is YFSETQ in the germline V gene. The V segment lost 2 bases and the J segment 6 bases; nucleotides outside the gene matches: 6. The CDR3 loop spans 15 amino acids. This chain's CDR3 is CASSFLSGREDTQYF. The DNA of the CDR3 is TGCGCCAGCAGCTTTCTCAGCGGGAGGGAGGATACGCAGTATTTT.

This clone came up a few times. The rearrangement joins TRBV6-4 to TRBJ2-7; 10 bases fit TRBD2. This CDR3 comprises 15 residues. Germline V gene lookup returns CDR1 MRHNA and CDR2 SNTAGT. The junction had 7 bases not matched to a gene; V was cut back by 5 bases and J by 3 bases. CDR3 amino acids: CASSILAGESYEQYF. The CDR3 bases are TGTGCCAGCAGTATTCTAGCGGGAGAGAGCTACGAGCAGTACTTC.

This clone was recorded many times. The chain employs TRBV5-8 and TRBJ1-1; D remains ambiguous. This CDR3 contains 13 residues. Trimming removed 3 bases from V and 2 bases from J, with 8 bases in between. Germline-derived CDR1 and CDR2 are SGHTS and YDEGEE. CDR3 residues: CASSWGLNTEAFF. The CDR3 coding sequence is TGTGCCAGCAGCTGGGGATTAAACACTGAAGCTTTCTTT.

There are a few counts of this clone. The V call is TRBV29-1, the J call TRBJ2-1, with TRBD2 identical over 11 bases. The CDR3 totals 15 residues. J was trimmed by 4 bases and V by 2 bases; bases with no gene match: 4. In germline, CDR1 is SQVTM, CDR2 ANQGSEA. The CDR3 is CSVEQGTSGYNEQFF. In DNA, the CDR3 is TGCAGCGTTGAACAGGGGACTAGCGGATACAATGAGCAGTTCTTC.

On this clone itself: A read error may explain this, as a much larger clone is one base away. The gene calls are TRBV7-8 and TRBJ1-1; D is possibly TRBD1 (5 bases). The length of the CDR3 is 14 residues. Germline CDR1 and CDR2: SGHVS and FQNEAQ. V was trimmed by 2 bases and J by 1 base, leaving 8 bases between them. CDR3 region: CASSLNQGNTEAFF. In DNA, the CDR3 is TGTGCCAGCAGCTTAAACCAGGGGAACACTGAAGCTTTCTTT.

The gene calls are TRBV20-1 and TRBJ2-7; D may be TRBD2 (6 bases). In germline, CDR1 is DFQATT, CDR2 SNEGSKA (reference sequence). This CDR3 spans 11 amino acids. The germline V and J ends were trimmed by 7 bases and 2 bases, with 9 bases remaining between them. CDR3 amino acids: CSGLGTYEQYF. The CDR3 DNA reads TGCAGTGGACTAGGGACCTACGAGCAGTACTTC.

This clone was seen more than once but under ten times. CDR3 nucleotide sequence: TGTGCCAGCAGCCGACGACAGGGAGGGGCTCAAGAGACCCAGTACTTC. Its translation: CASSRRQGGAQETQYF. The rearrangement uses TRBV4-2 and TRBJ2-5; the D gene could be TRBD1 or TRBD2 (7 bases each). The V end lost 4 bases, the J end lost 2 bases, and 17 bases lay between the germline ends. CDR3 length: 16 amino acids. From germline, CDR1 is LGHNA and CDR2 YNFKEQ.

The V call is TRBV5-4, the J call TRBJ1-2; D might be TRBD1 (6 bases). Germline CDR1 reads SGHNT; CDR2 reads YYREEE (reference sequence). The CDR3 is 16 amino acids. Trimming cost V 0 bases and J 0 bases, with 12 bases left between them. CDR3 protein: CASSLVVGGTNYGYTF. The CDR3 DNA is TGTGCCAGCAGCTTGGTAGTGGGGGGCACTAACTATGGCTACACCTTC.

This clone was counted at least ten times. This chain links TRBV28 with TRBJ2-1, with TRBD2 matching over 9 bases. CDR1 and CDR2 (germline): MDHEN, SYDVKM. The CDR3 runs 16 residues. With V trimmed by 3 bases and J by 2 bases, 5 bases remained unmatched. CDR3 sequence reads: CASSFSSGSTYNEQFF. CDR3 nucleotides: TGTGCCAGCAGTTTTAGTAGCGGGAGTACCTACAATGAGCAGTTCTTC.

This clone has just one count. The chain employs TRBV7-8 and TRBJ1-1, with D uncertain. This CDR3 contains 15 residues. V lost 3 bases and J lost 2, with 13 bases in between. Germline CDR1 is SGHVS and CDR2 is FQNEAQ. The CDR3 DNA is TGTGCCAGCAGCTTCCCAAGGAGGTCCAACACTGAAGCTTTCTTT. Translation gives CASSFPRRSNTEAFF.

This chain connects TRBV5-1 to TRBJ2-5; no clear D. Trimming stripped 1 base from V and 3 bases from J, with 4 bases between. The CDR3 has 12 residues. Germline CDR1 is SGHRS and CDR2 is YFSETQ. In DNA form, the CDR3 reads TGCGCCAGCAGCTTGTCCGAAGAGACCCAGTACTTC. It yields the protein CASSLSEETQYF.

V is TRBV19 and J is TRBJ1-2; D remains ambiguous. In germline, CDR1 is LNHDA, CDR2 SQIVND (reference sequence). The CDR3 covers 12 residues. Trimming cost V 6 bases and J 5 bases, with 10 bases left between them. CDR3 residues: CASRESQYGYTF. Written as DNA, the CDR3 is TGTGCCAGTAGGGAATCACAGTATGGCTACACCTTC.

This clone has just a few counts. The chain couples TRBV14 to TRBJ2-5; D is unresolved. This CDR3 contains 13 residues. CDR1 and CDR2 (germline): SGHDN, FVKESK. With 4 bases removed from V and 2 bases from J, the gap between germline ends came to 8 bases. The CDR3 bases are TGTGCCAGCAGCCTAGGGCTACAAGAGACCCAGTACTTC. Its translation: CASSLGLQETQYF.

The sample holds one count of this clone. The chain is built from TRBV11-3 and TRBJ1-1, with a possible D match to TRBD1 (5 bases). The germline gives CDR1 SGHNT, CDR2 YENEEA. Trimming shortened V by 2 bases and J by 4 bases, and 11 bases separated the two germline ends. The CDR3 is made up of 14 amino acids. CDR3 sequence (DNA): TGTGCCAGCAGCTTAAACAGTGGGGGCACTGAAGCTTTCTTT. Encoded protein: CASSLNSGGTEAFF.

The genes are TRBV11-2 and TRBJ2-7; tentatively, D is TRBD2 (5 bases). There are 16 residues in the CDR3. CDR1 SGHAT and CDR2 FQNNGV come from the germline V gene. V lost 5 bases and J 0 bases, leaving 17 bases between the germline ends. Here the CDR3 reads CASSPLSVGSSYEQYF. The CDR3 nucleotides read TGTGCCAGCAGCCCTCTAAGCGTGGGGAGCTCCTACGAGCAGTACTTC.